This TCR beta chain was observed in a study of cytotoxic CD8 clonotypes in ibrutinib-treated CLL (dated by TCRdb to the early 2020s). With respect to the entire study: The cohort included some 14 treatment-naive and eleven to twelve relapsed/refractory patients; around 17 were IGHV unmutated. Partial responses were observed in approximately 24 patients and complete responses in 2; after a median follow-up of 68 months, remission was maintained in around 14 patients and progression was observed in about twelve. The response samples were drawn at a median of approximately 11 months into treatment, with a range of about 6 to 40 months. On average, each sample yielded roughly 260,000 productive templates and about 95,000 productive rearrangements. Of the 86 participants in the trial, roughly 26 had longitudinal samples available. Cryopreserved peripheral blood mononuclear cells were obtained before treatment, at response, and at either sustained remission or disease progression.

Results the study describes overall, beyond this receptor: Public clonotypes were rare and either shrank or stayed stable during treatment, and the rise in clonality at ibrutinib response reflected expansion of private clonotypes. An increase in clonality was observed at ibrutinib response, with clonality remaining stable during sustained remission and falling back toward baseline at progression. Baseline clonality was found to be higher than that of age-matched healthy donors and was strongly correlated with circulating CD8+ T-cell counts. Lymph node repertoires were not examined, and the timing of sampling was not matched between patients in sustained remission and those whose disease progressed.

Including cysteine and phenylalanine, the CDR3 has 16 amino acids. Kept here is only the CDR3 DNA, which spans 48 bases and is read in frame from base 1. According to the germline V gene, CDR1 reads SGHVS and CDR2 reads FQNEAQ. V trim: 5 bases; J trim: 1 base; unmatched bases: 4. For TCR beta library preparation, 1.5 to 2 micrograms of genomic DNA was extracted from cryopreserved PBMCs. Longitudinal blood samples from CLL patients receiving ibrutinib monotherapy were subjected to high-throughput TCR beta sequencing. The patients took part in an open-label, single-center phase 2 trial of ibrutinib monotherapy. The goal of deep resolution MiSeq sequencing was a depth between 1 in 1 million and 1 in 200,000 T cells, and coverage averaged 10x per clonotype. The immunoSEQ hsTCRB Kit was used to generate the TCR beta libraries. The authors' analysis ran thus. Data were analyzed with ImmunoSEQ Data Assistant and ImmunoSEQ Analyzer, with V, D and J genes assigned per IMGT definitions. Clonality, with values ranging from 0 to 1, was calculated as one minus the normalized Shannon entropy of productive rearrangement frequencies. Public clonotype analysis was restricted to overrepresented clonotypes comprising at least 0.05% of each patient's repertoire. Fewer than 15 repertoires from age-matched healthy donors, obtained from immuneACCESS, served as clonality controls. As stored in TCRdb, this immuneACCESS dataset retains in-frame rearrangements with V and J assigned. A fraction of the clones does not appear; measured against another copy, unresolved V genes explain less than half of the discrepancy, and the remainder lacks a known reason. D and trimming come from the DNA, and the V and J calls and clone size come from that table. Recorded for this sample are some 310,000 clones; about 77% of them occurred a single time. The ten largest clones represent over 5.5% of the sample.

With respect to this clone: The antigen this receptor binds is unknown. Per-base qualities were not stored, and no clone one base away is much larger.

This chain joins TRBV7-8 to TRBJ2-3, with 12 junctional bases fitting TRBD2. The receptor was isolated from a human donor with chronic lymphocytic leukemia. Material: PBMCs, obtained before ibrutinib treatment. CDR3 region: CASSAGLAGRTDTQYF. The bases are TGTGCCAGCAGCGCCGGACTAGCGGGGCGCACAGATACGCAGTATTTT.